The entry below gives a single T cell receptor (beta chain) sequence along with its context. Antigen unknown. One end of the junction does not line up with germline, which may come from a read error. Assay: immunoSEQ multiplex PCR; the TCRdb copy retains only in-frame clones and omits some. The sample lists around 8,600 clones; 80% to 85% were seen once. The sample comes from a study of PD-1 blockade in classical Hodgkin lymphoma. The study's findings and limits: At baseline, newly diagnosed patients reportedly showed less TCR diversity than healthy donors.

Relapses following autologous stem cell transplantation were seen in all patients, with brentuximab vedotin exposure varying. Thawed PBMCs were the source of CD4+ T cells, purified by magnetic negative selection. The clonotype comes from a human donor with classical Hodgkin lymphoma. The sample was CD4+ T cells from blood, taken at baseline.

This CDR3 is CTSSFRGISYNEQFF. CDR3 DNA sequence: TGTACCAGCAGTTTCAGGGGGATCTCTTACAATGAGCAGTTCTTC. The chain couples TRBV27 to TRBJ2-1, with 7 bases that match TRBD1. The CDR3 loop spans 15 amino acids. CDR1 and CDR2 (germline): MNHEY, SMNVEV (reference sequence).